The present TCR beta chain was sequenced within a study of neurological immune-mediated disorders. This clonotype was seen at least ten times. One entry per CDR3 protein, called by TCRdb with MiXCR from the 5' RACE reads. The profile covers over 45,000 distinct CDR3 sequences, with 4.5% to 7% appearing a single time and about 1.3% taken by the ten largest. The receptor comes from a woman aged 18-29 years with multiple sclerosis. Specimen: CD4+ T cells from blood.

The CDR3: CSATRQSANYGYTF. CDR3 nucleotides: TGCAGTGCTACTAGACAGTCGGCTAACTATGGCTACACCTTC. The V and J genes are TRBV20-1 and TRBJ1-2; perhaps TRBD1 as D (5 bases). V gave up 4 bases and J gave up 0 bases, with 12 bases separating them. CDR1 is DFQATT, CDR2 SNEGSKA, per germline (reference sequence). The CDR3 totals 14 residues.